This is a list of T cell receptor beta chains from one sample in a study of identical twins. TCRdb re-called the 5' RACE reads with MiXCR, one entry per CDR3 protein. The repertoire holds hundreds of thousands of distinct CDR3 sequences, with over 8% as singletons. Material for sequencing was memory (CD45RO+) T cells sorted from blood. Receptors originate from a woman under 30 in good health. Both conserved end residues are trimmed from each CDR3. Clone size appears in some rows only: once, few, many, or a class for an expanded clone.

>TRBJ2-1|few|TRBV27
ASKPREGPYNEQF
>TRBJ2-7|few|TRBV20-1
SAGVPGQDLEQY
>TRBJ2-2|few|TRBV4-3
ASSREIRDTGELF
>TRBJ2-2|many|TRBV12-3/TRBV12-4
ASSFSGELF
>TRBJ2-3|NA|TRBV14
ASSPHDTQY
>TRBJ2-7|many|TRBV12-3/TRBV12-4
ASTLGTGGTYEQY
>TRBJ1-1|few|TRBV7-2
ASSLQELTKAEAF
>TRBJ2-3|NA|TRBV15
ATSRSRLDYRDTQY
>TRBJ2-7|many|TRBV27
ASKGIDRVNEQY
>TRBJ2-1|NA|TRBV20-1
SAAWSSYNEQF
>TRBJ1-2|few|TRBV4-1
ASSVSISLYGYT
>TRBJ1-1|few|TRBV20-1
SGAGTLKTEAF
>TRBJ2-2|few|TRBV5-1
ASSLGVTTQTGELF
>TRBJ2-7|many|TRBV18
ASSSASFTYEQY
>TRBJ2-2|many|TRBV5-1
ASHGLADTNTGELF
>TRBJ2-5|many|TRBV20-1
SAQPTGLTWETQY
>TRBJ2-7|many|TRBV20-1
SARAGERYEQY
>TRBJ1-2|few|TRBV5-1
ASSYLQGPGSGYT
>TRBJ1-1|NA|TRBV7-6
ASSLGGRSSVRDTEAF
>TRBJ1-2|NA|TRBV19
ASSMTRHYGYT
>TRBJ2-5|many|TRBV20-1
SAVSGRETQY
>TRBJ2-3|many|TRBV12-3/TRBV12-4
ASASGPGTDTQY
>TRBJ2-2|NA|TRBV15
ATSRSNTGELF
>TRBJ2-7|many|TRBV12-3/TRBV12-4
ASSLGAGSGGEQY
>TRBJ2-7|NA|TRBV3-1
ASSQGVTYEQY
>TRBJ1-1|few|TRBV20-1
SARDVQGAGTEAF
>TRBJ1-1|many|TRBV13
ASSLVLGVNTEAF
>TRBJ1-2|few|TRBV6-5
ASSSRSYGYT